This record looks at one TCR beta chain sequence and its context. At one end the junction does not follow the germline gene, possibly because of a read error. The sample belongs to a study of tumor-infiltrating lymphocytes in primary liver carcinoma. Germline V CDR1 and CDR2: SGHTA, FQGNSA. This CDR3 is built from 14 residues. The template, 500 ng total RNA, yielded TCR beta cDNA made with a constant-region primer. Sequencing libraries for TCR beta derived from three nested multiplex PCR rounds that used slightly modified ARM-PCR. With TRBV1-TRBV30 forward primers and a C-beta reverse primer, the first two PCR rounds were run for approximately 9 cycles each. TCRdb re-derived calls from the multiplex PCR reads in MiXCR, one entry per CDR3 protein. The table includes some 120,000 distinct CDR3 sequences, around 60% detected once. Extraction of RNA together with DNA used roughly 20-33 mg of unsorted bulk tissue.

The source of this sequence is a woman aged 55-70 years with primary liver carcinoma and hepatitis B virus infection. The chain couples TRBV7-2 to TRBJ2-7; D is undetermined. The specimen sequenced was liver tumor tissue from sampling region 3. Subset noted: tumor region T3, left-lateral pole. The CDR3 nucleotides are TGTGCTAGCAGCTTATCAGTCTCTTCCTACGAGCAGTACTTC. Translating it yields CASSLSVSSYEQYF.